This TCR beta chain was profiled in a study of cytomegalovirus exposure and HLA in healthy donors. Study context: Genetic ancestry analysis placed under 90% of the 410 or so donors that were genotyped in the Caucasian-associated cluster. Findings of the study overall: Reports indicated that the classifier achieved high specificity and sensitivity in diagnosing cytomegalovirus status.

In germline, CDR1 is KGHSH, CDR2 LQKENI. The CDR3 is 16 residues long. After removal of 8 bases from V and 4 bases from J, the junction contained 12 bases not matched to a gene. 13 Jbeta primers and 60 Vbeta primers were used for the PCR. Sequenced by immunoSEQ multiplex PCR; TCRdb stores in-frame clones only, minus some. The profile shows roughly 150,000 clones, approximately 83% of them singletons. As concerns this clone: Antigen unknown.

The sequence derives from a boy under 10 years old in good health and CMV-seronegative. The specimen sequenced was PBMCs. The chain links TRBV18 to TRBJ2-1; 9 nucleotides agree with TRBD2. CDR3 loop: CASVIRSSGAYNEQFF. The CDR3 nucleotides read TGTGCCAGCGTGATCCGTTCTAGCGGGGCTTACAATGAGCAGTTCTTC.